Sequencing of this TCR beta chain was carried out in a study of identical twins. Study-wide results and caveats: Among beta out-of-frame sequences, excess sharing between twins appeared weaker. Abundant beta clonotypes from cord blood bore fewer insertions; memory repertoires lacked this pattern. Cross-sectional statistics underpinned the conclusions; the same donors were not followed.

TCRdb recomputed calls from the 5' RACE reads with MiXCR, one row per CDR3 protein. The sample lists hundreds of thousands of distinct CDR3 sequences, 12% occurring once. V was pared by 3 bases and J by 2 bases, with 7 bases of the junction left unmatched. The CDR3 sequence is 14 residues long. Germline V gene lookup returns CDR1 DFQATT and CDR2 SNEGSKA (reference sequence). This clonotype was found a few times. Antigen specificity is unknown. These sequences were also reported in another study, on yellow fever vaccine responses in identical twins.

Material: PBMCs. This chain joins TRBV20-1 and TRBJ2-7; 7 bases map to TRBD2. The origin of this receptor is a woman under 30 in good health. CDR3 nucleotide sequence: TGCAGTGCTAGTTTAGTTGGGAGGGCCTACGAGCAGTACTTC. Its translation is CSASLVGRAYEQYF.